A selection of T cell receptor beta chains follows, all from one sample in a study of blood T cell repertoires in COVID-19. TCRdb's copy holds only in-frame clones and misses some; the assay was immunoSEQ multiplex PCR. The sample includes around 130,000 clones, 85% to 90% of them seen just once. Source material: peripheral blood. The receptor set was obtained from a human donor in a cohort sampled during active COVID-19. Each CDR3 is given with its conserved first and last residue. Fields, in order: clone size, V gene, CDR3 length, D gene, J gene, CDR3 protein, CDR3 DNA. The D gene is left open where the match is weak. Size is omitted from some rows. Given values are once, few, many or a class for expanded clones.

.,TRBV9,16,.,TRBJ2-2,CASSVSSGANTGELFF,TGTGCCAGCAGCGTATCCAGCGGCGCGAACACCGGGGAGCTGTTTTTT
.,TRBV19,14,TRBD1,TRBJ1-1,CASSLRGHNTEAFF,TGTGCCAGTAGTCTTAGGGGGCACAACACTGAAGCTTTCTTT
.,TRBV19,14,.,TRBJ1-2,CASRIPGVNYGYTF,TGTGCCAGTAGGATACCGGGAGTAAACTATGGCTACACCTTC
.,TRBV10-3,14,.,TRBJ1-2,CAISEASGSYGYTF,TGTGCCATCAGTGAGGCTTCCGGGAGCTATGGCTACACCTTC
.,TRBV7-6,15,TRBD1,TRBJ1-4,CASSGLQGAGEKLFF,TGTGCCAGCAGCGGATTACAGGGGGCGGGTGAAAAACTGTTTTTT
.,TRBV5-4,13,.,TRBJ2-5,CASSMGQGETQYF,TGTGCCAGCAGCATGGGACAAGGAGAGACCCAGTACTTC
.,TRBV7-9,16,.,TRBJ2-7,CASSSRRDVLAYEQYF,TGTGCCAGCAGCTCCAGGCGGGACGTACTCGCCTACGAGCAGTACTTC
.,TRBV15,15,TRBD2,TRBJ2-5,CATSRPTSGQETQYF,TGTGCCACCAGCAGACCTACTAGCGGCCAAGAGACCCAGTACTTC
.,TRBV30,12,.,TRBJ2-1,CAWSPGGSEQFF,TGTGCCTGGAGCCCAGGAGGTAGCGAGCAGTTCTTC
.,TRBV5-1,15,TRBD2,TRBJ2-5,CASRRAGVLRETQYF,TGCGCCAGCAGACGGGCGGGGGTCCTGAGAGAGACCCAGTACTTC
.,TRBV9,14,.,TRBJ1-1,CASSLSTLNTEAFF,TGTGCCAGCAGCCTCTCGACACTGAACACTGAAGCTTTCTTT
.,TRBV7-8,11,.,TRBJ2-7,CASSPAYEQYF,TGTGCCAGCAGCCCAGCCTACGAGCAGTACTTC
.,TRBV27,15,TRBD1,TRBJ1-1,CASSLRQGAGTEAFF,TGTGCCAGCAGTTTAAGACAGGGGGCGGGAACTGAAGCTTTCTTT
.,TRBV27,15,TRBD2,TRBJ2-1,CASTTLAGGRNEQFF,TGTGCCAGCACCACCCTAGCGGGAGGCCGGAATGAGCAGTTCTTC
.,TRBV19,13,.,TRBJ2-3,CASSILASNTQYF,TGTGCCAGTAGTATCCTAGCCTCGAATACGCAGTATTTT
once,TRBV6-1,15,.,TRBJ1-2,CASSEYGAGAYGYTF,TGTGCCAGCAGTGAATACGGAGCAGGGGCCTATGGCTACACCTTC
once,TRBV7-9,17,TRBD2,TRBJ2-4,CASSPFQGLAELHIQYF,TGTGCCAGCAGCCCCTTCCAAGGACTAGCGGAGCTCCACATTCAGTACTTC
.,TRBV7-3,13,.,TRBJ1-1,CASSQIPGTEAFF,TGTGCCAGCAGCCAAATCCCGGGGACTGAAGCTTTCTTT
once,TRBV7-9,15,TRBD2,TRBJ2-3,CASSLRAGAADTQYF,TGTGCCAGCAGCCTTCGCGCGGGAGCGGCAGATACGCAGTATTTT
.,TRBV4-3,16,.,TRBJ2-5,CASSQDLGQGGETQYF,TGCGCCAGCAGCCAAGATCTTGGCCAGGGGGGAGAGACCCAGTACTTC